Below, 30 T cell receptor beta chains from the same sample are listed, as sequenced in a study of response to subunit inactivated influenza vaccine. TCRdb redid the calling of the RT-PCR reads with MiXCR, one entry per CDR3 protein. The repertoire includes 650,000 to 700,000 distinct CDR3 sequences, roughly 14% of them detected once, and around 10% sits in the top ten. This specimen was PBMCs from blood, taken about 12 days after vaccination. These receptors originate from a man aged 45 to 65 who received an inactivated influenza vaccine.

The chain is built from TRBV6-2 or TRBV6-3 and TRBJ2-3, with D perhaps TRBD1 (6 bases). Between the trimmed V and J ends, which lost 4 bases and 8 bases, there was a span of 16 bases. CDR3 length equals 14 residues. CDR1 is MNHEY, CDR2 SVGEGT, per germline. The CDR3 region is CASSFQGRGSTQYF. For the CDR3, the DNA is TGTGCCAGCAGTTTTCAGGGGCGAGGAAGTACGCAGTATTTT.

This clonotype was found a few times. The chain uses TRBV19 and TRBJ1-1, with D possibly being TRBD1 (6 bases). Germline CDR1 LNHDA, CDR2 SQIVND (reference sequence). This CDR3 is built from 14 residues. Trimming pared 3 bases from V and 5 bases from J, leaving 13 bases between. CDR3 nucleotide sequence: TGTGCCAGTAGTATCCGGGGGCGGAGTACTGAAGCTTTCTTT. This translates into CASSIRGRSTEAFF. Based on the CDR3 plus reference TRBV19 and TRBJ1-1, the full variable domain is DGGITQSPKYLFRKEGQNVTLSCEQNLNHDAMYWYRQDPGQGLRLIYYSQIVNDFQKGDIAEGYSVSREKKESFPLTVTSAQKNPTAFYLCASSIRGRSTEAFFGQGTRLTVV.

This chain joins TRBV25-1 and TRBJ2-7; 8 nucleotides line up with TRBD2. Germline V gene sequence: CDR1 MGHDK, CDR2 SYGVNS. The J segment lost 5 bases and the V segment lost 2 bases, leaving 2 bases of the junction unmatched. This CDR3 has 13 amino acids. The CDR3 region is CASSEGGGNEQYF. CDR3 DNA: TGTGCCAGCAGTGAAGGCGGGGGGAACGAGCAGTACTTC.

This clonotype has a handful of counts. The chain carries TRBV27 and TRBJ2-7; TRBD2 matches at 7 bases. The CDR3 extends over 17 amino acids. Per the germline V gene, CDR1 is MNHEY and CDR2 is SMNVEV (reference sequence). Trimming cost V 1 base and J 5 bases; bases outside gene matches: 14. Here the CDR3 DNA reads TGTGCCAGCAGTTTATACCCCCCAAAGCGGGACCCCCACGAGCAGTACTTC. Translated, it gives CASSLYPPKRDPHEQYF.

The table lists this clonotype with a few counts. DNA of the CDR3: TGTGCCACCAGCAGGATGGGACAGGGAATTAGCACAGATACGCAGTATTTT. It is translated as CATSRMGQGISTDTQYF. The rearrangement links TRBV15 to TRBJ2-3, with 9 positions matching TRBD1. Per germline, CDR1 LNHNV and CDR2 YYDKDF (reference sequence). The CDR3 covers 17 residues. Losses at the gene ends were 3 bases for V and 0 bases for J; bases not matched to a gene: 7.

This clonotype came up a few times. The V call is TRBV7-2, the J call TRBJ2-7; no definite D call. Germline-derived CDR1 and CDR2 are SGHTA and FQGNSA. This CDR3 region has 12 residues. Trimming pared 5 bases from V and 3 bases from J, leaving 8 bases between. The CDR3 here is CASSGWFYEQYF. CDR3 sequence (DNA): TGTGCCAGCAGCGGATGGTTCTACGAGCAGTACTTC.

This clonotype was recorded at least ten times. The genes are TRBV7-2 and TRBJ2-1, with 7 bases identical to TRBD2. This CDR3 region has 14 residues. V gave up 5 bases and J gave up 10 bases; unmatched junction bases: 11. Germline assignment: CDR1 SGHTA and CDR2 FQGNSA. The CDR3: CASSRDYSAGEQFF. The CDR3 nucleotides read TGTGCCAGCAGCCGGGACTACTCCGCAGGGGAGCAGTTCTTC.

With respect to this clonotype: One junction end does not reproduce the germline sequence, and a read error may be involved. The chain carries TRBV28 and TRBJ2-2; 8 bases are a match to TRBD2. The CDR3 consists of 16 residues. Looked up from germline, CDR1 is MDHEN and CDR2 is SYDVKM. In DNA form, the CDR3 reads TGTGCCACCAGTTTGGCCGGACTAGCTGGCACCGGGGAGCTGTTTTTT. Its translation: CATSLAGLAGTGELFF. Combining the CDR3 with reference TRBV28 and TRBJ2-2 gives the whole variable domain DVKVTQSSRYLVKRTGEKVFLECVQDMDHENMFWYRQDPGLGLRLIYFSYDVKMKEKGDIPEGYSVSREKKERFSLILESASTNQTSMYLCATSLAGLAGTGELFFGEGSRLTVL.

The DNA of the CDR3 is TGTGCCAGCAGCCCCCGAATGGGAGGGCACACTGAAGCTTTCTTT. Protein: CASSPRMGGHTEAFF. The V gene is TRBV4-2, the J gene TRBJ1-1; D call uncertain. The V end was cut by 4 bases, the J end by 3 bases, with 15 bases between. The CDR3 spans 15 residues. In germline, CDR1 is LGHNA, CDR2 YNFKEQ.

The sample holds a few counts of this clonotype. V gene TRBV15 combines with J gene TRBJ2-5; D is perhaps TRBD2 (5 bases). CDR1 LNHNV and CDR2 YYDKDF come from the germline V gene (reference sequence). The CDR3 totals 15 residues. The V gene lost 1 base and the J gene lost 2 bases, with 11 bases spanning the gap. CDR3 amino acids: CATSRVRGLQETQYF. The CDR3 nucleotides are TGTGCCACCAGCAGAGTTCGAGGGTTGCAAGAGACCCAGTACTTC.

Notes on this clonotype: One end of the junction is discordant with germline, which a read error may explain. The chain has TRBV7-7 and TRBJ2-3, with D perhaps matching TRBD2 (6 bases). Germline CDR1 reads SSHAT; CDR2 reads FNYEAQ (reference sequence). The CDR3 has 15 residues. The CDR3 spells CASSSSVSNFDTQYF. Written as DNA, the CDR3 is TGTGCTAGCAGCTCTAGCGTGTCGAACTTTGATACGCAGTATTTT.

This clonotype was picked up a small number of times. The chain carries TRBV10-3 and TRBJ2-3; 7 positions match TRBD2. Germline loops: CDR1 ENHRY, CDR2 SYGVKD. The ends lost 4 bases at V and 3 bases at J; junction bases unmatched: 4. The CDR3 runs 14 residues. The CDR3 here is CAISGTSFTDTQYF. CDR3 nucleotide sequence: TGTGCCATCAGTGGGACTAGTTTTACAGATACGCAGTATTTT.

As DNA, the CDR3 is TGTGCCAGCAGTTACGCCGGGTTCTCCTACGAGCAGTACTTC. This codes for CASSYAGFSYEQYF. The chain is built from TRBV6-2 or TRBV6-3 and TRBJ2-7, with D hard to call. V shed 2 bases and J shed 0 bases, with 8 bases lying between them. Per germline, CDR1 MNHEY and CDR2 SVGEGT. This CDR3 is 14 amino acids long.

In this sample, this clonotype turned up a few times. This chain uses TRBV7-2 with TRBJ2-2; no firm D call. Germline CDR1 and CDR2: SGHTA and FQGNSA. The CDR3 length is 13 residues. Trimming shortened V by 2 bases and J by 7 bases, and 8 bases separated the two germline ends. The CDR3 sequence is CASSLNAGGELFF. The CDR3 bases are TGTGCCAGCAGCTTAAACGCTGGCGGGGAGCTGTTTTTT.

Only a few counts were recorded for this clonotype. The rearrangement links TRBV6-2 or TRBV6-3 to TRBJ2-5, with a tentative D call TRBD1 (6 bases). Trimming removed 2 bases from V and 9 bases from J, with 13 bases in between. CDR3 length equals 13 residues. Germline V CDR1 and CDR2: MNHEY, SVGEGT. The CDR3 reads CASSYGGTGSQYF. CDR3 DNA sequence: TGTGCCAGCAGTTACGGGGGCACCGGCTCCCAGTACTTC.

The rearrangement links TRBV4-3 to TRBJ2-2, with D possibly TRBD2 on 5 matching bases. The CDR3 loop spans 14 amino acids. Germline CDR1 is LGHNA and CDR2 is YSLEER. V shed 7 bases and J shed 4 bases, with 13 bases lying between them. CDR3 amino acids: CASNVEVRTGELFF. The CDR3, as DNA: TGCGCCAGCAATGTGGAGGTACGCACCGGGGAGCTGTTTTTT.

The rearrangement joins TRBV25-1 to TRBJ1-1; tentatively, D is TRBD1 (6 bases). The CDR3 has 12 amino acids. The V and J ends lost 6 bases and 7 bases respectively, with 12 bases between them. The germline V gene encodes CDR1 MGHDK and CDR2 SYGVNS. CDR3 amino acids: CASRRTANEAFF. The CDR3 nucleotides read TGTGCCAGCAGGAGGACAGCCAATGAAGCTTTCTTT.

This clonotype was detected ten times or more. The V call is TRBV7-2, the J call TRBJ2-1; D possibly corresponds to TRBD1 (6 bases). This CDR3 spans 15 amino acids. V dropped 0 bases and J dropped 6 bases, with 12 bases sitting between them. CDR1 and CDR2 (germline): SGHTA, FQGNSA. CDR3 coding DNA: TGTGCCAGCAGCTTAGCGCTGGGGGCCTTCAATGAGCAGTTCTTC. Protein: CASSLALGAFNEQFF.

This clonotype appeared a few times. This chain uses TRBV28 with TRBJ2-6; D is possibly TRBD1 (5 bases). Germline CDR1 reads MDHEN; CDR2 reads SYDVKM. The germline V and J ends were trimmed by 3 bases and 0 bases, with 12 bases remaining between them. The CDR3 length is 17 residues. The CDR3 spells CASSLWGATSGANVLTF. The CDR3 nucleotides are TGTGCCAGCAGTTTGTGGGGCGCAACCTCTGGGGCCAACGTCCTGACTTTC.

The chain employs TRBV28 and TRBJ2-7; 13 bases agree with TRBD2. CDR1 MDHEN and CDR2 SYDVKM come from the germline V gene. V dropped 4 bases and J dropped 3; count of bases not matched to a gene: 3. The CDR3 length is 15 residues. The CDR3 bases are TGTGCCAGCAGTTGGCGGACTAGCGGGAGCTACGAGCAGTACTTC. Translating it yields CASSWRTSGSYEQYF.

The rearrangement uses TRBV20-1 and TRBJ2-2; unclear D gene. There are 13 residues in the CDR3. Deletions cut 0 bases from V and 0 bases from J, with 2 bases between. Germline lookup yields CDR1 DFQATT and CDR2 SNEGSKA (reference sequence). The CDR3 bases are TGCAGTGCTAGAGATGCGAACACCGGGGAGCTGTTTTTT. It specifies CSARDANTGELFF.

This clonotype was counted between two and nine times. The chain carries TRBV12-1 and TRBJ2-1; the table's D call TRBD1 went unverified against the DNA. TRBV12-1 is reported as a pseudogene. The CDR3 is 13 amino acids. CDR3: CASSFDLGDEQFF. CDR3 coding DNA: TGTGCCAGCAGCTTTGATCTGGGCGATGAGCAGTTCTTC.

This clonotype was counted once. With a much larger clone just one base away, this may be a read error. The CDR3 protein is CAWSVGRNEQFF. The CDR3 DNA sequence: TGTGCCTGGAGCGTGGGGCGGAACGAGCAGTTCTTC. The chain recombines TRBV30 with TRBJ2-1; TRBD1 might be the D (5 bases). The CDR3 is made up of 12 amino acids. The germline CDR1 and CDR2 sequences are GTSNPN and SVGIG (reference sequence). V was trimmed by 3 bases and J by 10 bases, leaving 13 bases between them.

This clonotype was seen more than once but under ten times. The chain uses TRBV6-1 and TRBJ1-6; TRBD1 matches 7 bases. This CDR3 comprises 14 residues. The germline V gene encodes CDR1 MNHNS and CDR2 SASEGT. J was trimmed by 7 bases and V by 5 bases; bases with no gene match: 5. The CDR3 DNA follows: TGTGCCAGCAGTAGGGACAGTGCGAATTCACCCCTCCACTTT. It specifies CASSRDSANSPLHF.

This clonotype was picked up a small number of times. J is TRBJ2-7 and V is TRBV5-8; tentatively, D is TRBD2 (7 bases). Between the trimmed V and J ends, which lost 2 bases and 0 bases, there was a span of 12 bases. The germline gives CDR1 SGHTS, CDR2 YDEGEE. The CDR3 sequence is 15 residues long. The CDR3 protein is CASSFQGGGSYEQYF. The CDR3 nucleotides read TGTGCCAGCAGCTTTCAGGGAGGGGGCTCCTACGAGCAGTACTTC.

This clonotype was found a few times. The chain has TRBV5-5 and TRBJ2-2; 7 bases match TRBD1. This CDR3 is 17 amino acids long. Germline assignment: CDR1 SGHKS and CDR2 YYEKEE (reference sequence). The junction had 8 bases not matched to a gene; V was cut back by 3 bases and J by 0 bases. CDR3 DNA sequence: TGTGCCAGCAGCTGGTCAGGGGGTGGGGCGAACACCGGGGAGCTGTTTTTT. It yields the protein CASSWSGGGANTGELFF. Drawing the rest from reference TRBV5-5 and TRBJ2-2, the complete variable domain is DAGVTQSPTHLIKTRGQQVTLRCSPISGHKSVSWYQQVLGQGPQFIFQYYEKEERGRGNFPDRFSARQFPNYSSELNVNALLLGDSALYLCASSWSGGGANTGELFFGEGSRLTVL.

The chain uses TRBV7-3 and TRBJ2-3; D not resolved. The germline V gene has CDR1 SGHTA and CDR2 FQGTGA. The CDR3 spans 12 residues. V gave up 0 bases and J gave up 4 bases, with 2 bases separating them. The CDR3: CASSLTSDTQYF. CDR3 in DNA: TGTGCCAGCAGCTTAACGTCAGATACGCAGTATTTT.

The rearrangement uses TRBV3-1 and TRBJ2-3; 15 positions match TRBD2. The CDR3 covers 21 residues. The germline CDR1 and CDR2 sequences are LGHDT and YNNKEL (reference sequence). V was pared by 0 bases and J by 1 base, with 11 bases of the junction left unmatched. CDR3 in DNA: TGTGCCAGCAGCCAAGATCTAAGGACTAGCGGGAGGGGGCAACGCACAGATACGCAGTATTTT. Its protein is CASSQDLRTSGRGQRTDTQYF.

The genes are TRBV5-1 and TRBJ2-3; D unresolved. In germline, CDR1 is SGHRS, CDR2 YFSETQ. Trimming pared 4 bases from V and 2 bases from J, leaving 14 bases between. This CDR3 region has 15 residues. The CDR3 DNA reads TGCGCCAGCAGCAAAAGCTCCTTGTCCACAGATACGCAGTATTTT. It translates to CASSKSSLSTDTQYF.

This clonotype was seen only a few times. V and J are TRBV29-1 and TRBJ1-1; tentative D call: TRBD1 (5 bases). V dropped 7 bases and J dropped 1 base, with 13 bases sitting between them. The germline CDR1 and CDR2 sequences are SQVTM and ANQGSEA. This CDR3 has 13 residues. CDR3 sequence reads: CSGRGSWNTEAFF. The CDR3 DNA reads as TGCAGCGGTAGGGGTAGTTGGAACACTGAAGCTTTCTTT.